A single sample is the source of the 30 T cell receptor beta chains below, sequenced in a study of blood T cells in healthy people across ages. Alongside a J-beta primer mix, a sample-barcoded 5' primer served in a second PCR lasting about 7 to 12 cycles. Using its own MiXCR run on the 5' RACE reads, TCRdb lists one record per CDR3 protein. This sample has some 1.5 million distinct CDR3 sequences; roughly 30% occur once, and the top ten carry 6.5% to 8.5%. Material: blood. These receptors were obtained from a woman aged 25-40 years in good health.

This clonotype was detected only a few times. The chain's CDR3 is CSAHDRGAADTQYF. CDR3 bases: TGCAGCGCCCATGATCGAGGGGCAGCAGATACGCAGTATTTT. This chain uses TRBV29-1 with TRBJ2-3; the D call may be TRBD1 or TRBD2 (5 bases each). Germline V CDR1 and CDR2: SQVTM, ANQGSEA. This CDR3 region has 14 residues. Trimming took off 7 bases at V and 4 bases at J, with 18 bases between the two ends.

This clonotype was seen more than once but under ten times. This chain joins TRBV28 and TRBJ1-4; 8 nucleotides line up with TRBD1. CDR3 size: 15 residues. V lost 1 base, J lost 14 bases, and 12 bases stayed unmatched. In germline, CDR1 is MDHEN, CDR2 SYDVKM. CDR3 nucleotides: TGTGCCAGCAGTTTATTTTCAGGGGGCCGGTTTTTGCTGTTTTTT. The encoded protein is CASSLFSGGRFLLFF.

This clonotype was detected a few times. The chain uses TRBV6-5 and TRBJ2-3; D could derive from TRBD1 or TRBD2 (5 bases each). V lost 5 bases and J lost 6, with 15 bases in between. This CDR3 comprises 14 residues. The germline CDR1 and CDR2 sequences are MNHEY and SVGAGI. The CDR3 protein is CASSRGSGADTQYF. The CDR3 coding sequence is TGTGCCAGCAGTCGAGGCTCCGGGGCTGATACGCAGTATTTT.

This clonotype came up a few times. The chain joins TRBV29-1 to TRBJ2-5; D remains unclear. The CDR3 is 14 amino acids. Per the germline V gene, CDR1 is SQVTM and CDR2 is ANQGSEA. The germline V and J ends were trimmed by 6 bases and 3 bases, with 17 bases remaining between them. CDR3 nucleotides: TGCAGCGTCGGCGCCTTCGGGTTAAAAGAGACCCAGTACTTC. It yields the protein CSVGAFGLKETQYF.

V and J are TRBV30 and TRBJ2-3; 13 bases map to TRBD2. J gave up 5 bases and V 7 bases, and 6 bases lay outside the gene matches. From germline, CDR1 is GTSNPN and CDR2 SVGIG (reference sequence). The CDR3 totals 14 residues. This CDR3 is CAFSTSGRGDTQYF. The CDR3 nucleotides read TGTGCCTTTAGCACTAGCGGGAGGGGAGATACGCAGTATTTT. Drawing the rest from reference TRBV30 and TRBJ2-3, the complete variable domain is SQTIHQWPATLVQPVGSPLSLECTVEGTSNPNLYWYRQAAGRGLQLLFYSVGIGQISSEVPQNLSASRPQDRQFILSSKKLLLSDSGFYLCAFSTSGRGDTQYFGPGTRLTVL.

This chain connects TRBV5-5 to TRBJ2-7; a possible D gene is TRBD1 (5 bases). The J call may be mistaken, given a closer DNA end match to TRBJ2-5. The CDR3 is 15 amino acids. Germline loops: CDR1 SGHKS, CDR2 YYEKEE (reference sequence). The CDR3 spells CASSLEGARVKTQYF. In DNA, the CDR3 is TGTGCCAGCAGCTTGGAAGGGGCACGGGTGAAGACCCAGTACTTC.

This clonotype was picked up a small number of times. V gene TRBV3-1 combines with J gene TRBJ2-1; 12 bases map to TRBD2. Trimming cost V 3 bases and J 7 bases; bases outside gene matches: 7. This CDR3 has 16 residues. Germline V gene lookup returns CDR1 LGHDT and CDR2 YNNKEL (reference sequence). CDR3 protein: CASSQSTSGSRNEQFF. The CDR3, as DNA: TGTGCCAGCAGCCAGTCGACTAGCGGGAGCCGGAATGAGCAGTTCTTC.

A remark on this clonotype: The junction departs from the called germline gene at one end, perhaps through a read error. The chain combines TRBV5-1 with TRBJ1-5, with TRBD1 as a possible D gene (5 bases). Per the germline V gene, CDR1 is SGHRS and CDR2 is YFSETQ. There are 13 residues in the CDR3. CDR3 protein: CASSFRAGQPRHF. CDR3 nucleotides: TGCGCCAGCAGCTTCAGGGCGGGCCAGCCCCGGCATTTT.

Ten or more counts support this clonotype. The chain is built from TRBV12-3 or TRBV12-4 and TRBJ2-5, with 11 bases identical to TRBD2. V was clipped by 8 bases and J by 5 bases; unmatched bases: 7. This CDR3 region has 14 residues. As DNA, the CDR3 is TGTGCCAGCTTACCGGGACTAGCGGTCGAGACCCAGTACTTC. Encoded protein: CASLPGLAVETQYF.

The V and J genes are TRBV20-1 and TRBJ1-6; 9 nucleotides match TRBD1. Trimming took 0 bases from V and 2 from J; bases not matched to a gene: 5. CDR1 and CDR2 from the germline V gene are DFQATT and SNEGSKA (reference sequence). CDR3 length: 17 amino acids. The CDR3 spells CSARDRTGGAYNSPLHF. CDR3 in DNA: TGCAGTGCTAGAGATCGAACAGGGGGCGCCTATAATTCACCCCTCCACTTT.

This sequence joins TRBV2 and TRBJ2-3, with 14 bases identical to TRBD2. The V gene's germline CDR1 is SNHLY and CDR2 FYNNEI. The CDR3 extends over 15 amino acids. Trimming took 5 bases from V and 8 from J; bases not matched to a gene: 6. CDR3 coding DNA: TGTGCCAGCAGTCCGACTAGCGGGGGGGCTGTTACGCAGTATTTT. It specifies CASSPTSGGAVTQYF. Full variable domain (missing parts from reference TRBV2 and TRBJ2-3): EPEVTQTPSHQVTQMGQEVILRCVPISNHLYFYWYRQILGQKVEFLVSFYNNEISEKSEIFDDQFSVERPDGSNFTLKIRSTKLEDSAMYFCASSPTSGGAVTQYFGPGTRLTVL.

V and J are TRBV12-3 or TRBV12-4 and TRBJ1-2; D is perhaps TRBD1 (5 bases). The CDR3 covers 12 residues. V lost 7 bases and J 5 bases, leaving 11 bases between the germline ends. CDR3 DNA: TGTGCCAGCACAGCAGGGTGTTATGGCTACACCTTC. This codes for CASTAGCYGYTF.

This clonotype showed up just a few times. This sequence joins TRBV5-6 and TRBJ2-4; 10 nucleotides line up with TRBD1. The J call may be in error: the DNA end matches TRBJ2-7 better. The CDR3 runs 15 residues. Per germline, CDR1 SGHDT and CDR2 YYEEEE. In DNA form, the CDR3 reads TGTGCCAGCATGTCACCGGGACAGGGGTTTGACGAGCAGTACTTC. The encoded protein is CASMSPGQGFDEQYF.

The rearrangement links TRBV20-1 to TRBJ2-7; weak D call: TRBD1 (6 bases). V lost 2 bases, J lost 5 bases, and 10 bases lay in between. The CDR3 has 12 amino acids. Germline V gives CDR1 DFQATT, CDR2 SNEGSKA (reference sequence). As DNA, the CDR3 is TGCAGTGCTAGACAATGGACAGACGAGCAGTACTTC. This encodes CSARQWTDEQYF.

In the case of this clonotype: This clone may be a read error of a much larger clone one base away. The chain uses TRBV29-1 and TRBJ2-5; the D is unclear. The J call may be incorrect, as the DNA end agrees better with TRBJ2-7. This CDR3 has 13 amino acids. Germline CDR1 and CDR2: SQVTM and ANQGSEA. The CDR3 bases are TGCAGCGTTGTGGACGGGTTCCCCTACGAGCAGTACTTC. It specifies CSVVDGFPYEQYF.

This clonotype was picked up a small number of times. The rearrangement links TRBV3-1 to TRBJ2-3; D not resolved. Looked up from germline, CDR1 is LGHDT and CDR2 is YNNKEL (reference sequence). This CDR3 has 16 amino acids. Trimming took off 5 bases at V and 0 bases at J, with 15 bases between the two ends. CDR3 in amino acids: CASSSTGEISTDTQYF. Here the CDR3 DNA reads TGTGCCAGCAGCTCTACTGGAGAGATAAGCACAGATACGCAGTATTTT.

This clonotype has a handful of counts. The J gene is TRBJ1-2, the V gene TRBV3-1; 7 bases align to TRBD1. Looked up from germline, CDR1 is LGHDT and CDR2 is YNNKEL (reference sequence). CDR3 length equals 14 residues. The junction had 6 bases not matched to a gene; V was cut back by 4 bases and J by 4 bases. The chain's CDR3 is CASSRQGSFYGYTF. The DNA for the CDR3 is TGTGCCAGCAGCCGACAGGGATCCTTCTATGGCTACACCTTC.

In this sample, this clonotype turned up a few times. The chain has TRBV20-1 and TRBJ2-3; TRBD2 might be the D (6 bases). Per the germline V gene, CDR1 is DFQATT and CDR2 is SNEGSKA (reference sequence). V was shortened by 1 base and J by 2 bases, with 13 bases between the two germline ends. The CDR3 loop spans 15 amino acids. The chain's CDR3 is CSARGGTFNTDTQYF. The DNA of the CDR3 is TGCAGTGCTAGAGGCGGGACTTTTAACACAGATACGCAGTATTTT.

This clonotype has more than one count but fewer than ten. The chain combines TRBV29-1 with TRBJ2-5, with D unresolved. V lost 4 bases, J lost 1 base, and 10 bases lay in between. This CDR3 spans 13 amino acids. The germline CDR1 and CDR2 sequences are SQVTM and ANQGSEA. The CDR3 nucleotides read TGCAGCGTTGCTACACTGCCCCAAGAGACCCAGTACTTC. Amino acids: CSVATLPQETQYF.

This clonotype was counted many times. The rearrangement joins TRBV12-5 to TRBJ2-7, with 12 bases fitting TRBD2. V dropped 0 bases and J dropped 2; count of bases not matched to a gene: 14. The germline V gene has CDR1 LGHNT and CDR2 FRNRAP. This CDR3 region has 20 residues. The CDR3 loop is CASGLVPLPLAGGPPYEQYF. As DNA, the CDR3 is TGTGCTAGTGGTTTGGTCCCCCTACCACTAGCGGGGGGCCCTCCCTACGAGCAGTACTTC.

This clonotype has a count of ten or more. V is TRBV20-1 and J is TRBJ2-7; 9 nucleotides agree with TRBD1. V was clipped by 5 bases and J by 2 bases; unmatched bases: 4. The CDR3 extends over 13 amino acids. CDR1 is DFQATT, CDR2 SNEGSKA, per germline (reference sequence). The CDR3 loop is CSAYRQGAYEQYF. The CDR3 region has the DNA TGCAGTGCTTATAGACAGGGGGCCTACGAGCAGTACTTC.

At least ten counts were recorded for this clonotype. The chain combines TRBV12-3 or TRBV12-4 with TRBJ2-7; no definite D call. The length of the CDR3 is 11 residues. Trimming took 8 bases from V and 9 from J, leaving 14 bases between them. Here the CDR3 reads CASRRNGLQYF. CDR3 sequence (DNA): TGTGCCAGCCGCAGGAATGGTCTGCAGTACTTC.

The chain has TRBV2 and TRBJ2-1; 8 bases map to TRBD2. This CDR3 is built from 17 residues. Trimming took 11 bases from V and 0 from J; bases not matched to a gene: 15. Germline V gene data show CDR1 as SNHLY and CDR2 as FYNNEI. The CDR3 bases are TGTGCCGCCGGGGGCGGGGGGACCTCGTTCTCCTACAATGAGCAGTTCTTC. Its protein is CAAGGGGTSFSYNEQFF. The variable domain in full, with the rest retrieved from reference TRBV2 and TRBJ2-1, is EPEVTQTPSHQVTQMGQEVILRCVPISNHLYFYWYRQILGQKVEFLVSFYNNEISEKSEIFDDQFSVERPDGSNFTLKIRSTKLEDSAMYFCAAGGGGTSFSYNEQFFGPGTRLTVL.

This clonotype was seen only a few times. The rearrangement joins TRBV20-1 to TRBJ2-3, with 14 positions matching TRBD2. The CDR3 runs to 17 residues. With V trimmed by 6 bases and J by 2 bases, 10 bases remained unmatched. In germline, CDR1 is DFQATT, CDR2 SNEGSKA (reference sequence). Here the CDR3 DNA reads TGCAGTGCCCCCATTGAGACTAGCGGGGGGGCCACAGATACGCAGTATTTT. Its protein is CSAPIETSGGATDTQYF.

The CDR3 here is CASTHGPKNTEAFF. The CDR3 region has the DNA TGTGCCAGCACTCATGGACCGAAGAACACTGAAGCTTTCTTT. The V and J genes are TRBV12-3 or TRBV12-4 and TRBJ1-1; D not resolved. The germline V and J ends were trimmed by 7 bases and 1 base, with 13 bases remaining between them. This CDR3 is 14 amino acids long.

This clonotype turned up a few times. The rearrangement uses TRBV6-5 and TRBJ2-2; D possibly corresponds to TRBD1 (5 bases). Trimming stripped 5 bases from V and 2 bases from J, with 12 bases between. The length of the CDR3 is 15 residues. Germline-derived CDR1 and CDR2 are MNHEY and SVGAGI. The CDR3, as DNA: TGTGCCAGCAGTACCCGACAGACTAACACCGGGGAGCTGTTTTTT. It translates to CASSTRQTNTGELFF.

This clonotype was counted only a few times. The chain combines TRBV5-1 with TRBJ1-2; 11 bases line up with TRBD1. Losses at the gene ends were 4 bases for V and 6 bases for J; bases not matched to a gene: 8. Germline CDR1 is SGHRS and CDR2 is YFSETQ. There are 15 residues in the CDR3. The CDR3 nucleotides are TGCGCCAGCAGCGTCGGGACAGGGGGTAATAATGGCTACACCTTC. It yields the protein CASSVGTGGNNGYTF.

The rearrangement uses TRBV3-1 and TRBJ2-1, with TRBD2 matching 7 bases. The CDR3 consists of 14 residues. Germline CDR1 reads LGHDT; CDR2 reads YNNKEL (reference sequence). V lost 4 bases, J lost 8 bases, and 8 bases stayed unmatched. The CDR3 sequence: CASSPGLPVYEQFF. As DNA, the CDR3 is TGTGCCAGCAGCCCGGGACTACCAGTCTATGAGCAGTTCTTC.

This clonotype was observed a few times. V usage is TRBV24-1 and J usage is TRBJ2-5, with D uncertain. The V and J ends lost 2 bases and 5 bases respectively, with 11 bases between them. Germline lookup yields CDR1 KGHDR and CDR2 SFDVKD. This CDR3 comprises 14 residues. The CDR3 DNA is TGTGCCACCAGTGATTCGGGCCTTAGGGAGACCCAGTACTTC. It specifies CATSDSGLRETQYF.

The chain recombines TRBV5-1 with TRBJ2-5; TRBD1 or TRBD2 may be the D gene (5 bases each). Germline lookup yields CDR1 SGHRS and CDR2 YFSETQ. Deletions cut 4 bases from V and 5 bases from J, with 15 bases between. This CDR3 spans 14 amino acids. The CDR3 coding sequence is TGCGCCAGCAGCCACATGGGGGACGGGGAGACCCAGTACTTC. Protein: CASSHMGDGETQYF.